This entry concerns a single T cell receptor beta chain. Its cognate antigen is unknown. The data belong to a study of shared clonotypes between healthy human individuals. Study-level points and caveats: Donor scarcity curtailed the genetic and exposure-history diversity represented herein. Shared clonotypes across all four donors exceeded non-shared ones in generation probability.

Donation came from healthy HIV-negative adults that had no recent acute infections or vaccinations. V lost 4 bases, J lost 9 bases, and 13 bases lay in between. CDR3 length: 12 residues. Germline values: CDR1 GTSNPN, CDR2 SVGIG (reference sequence). Several immunoSEQ plates held equal portions of the genomic DNA taken from each subset. TCRdb's copy holds only in-frame clones and misses some; the assay was immunoSEQ multiplex PCR. The profile shows about 2.4 million clones, roughly 92% of them singletons. What was sequenced was naive CD4+ T cells sorted from blood. Regarding subset: CD45RA+ positively selected. The TCR was taken from a man aged 18 to 29 in good health. The V call is TRBV30, the J call TRBJ2-1, with no clear D. CDR3 amino acids: CAWMTYAREQFF. CDR3 coding DNA: TGTGCCTGGATGACCTACGCGCGTGAGCAGTTCTTC.